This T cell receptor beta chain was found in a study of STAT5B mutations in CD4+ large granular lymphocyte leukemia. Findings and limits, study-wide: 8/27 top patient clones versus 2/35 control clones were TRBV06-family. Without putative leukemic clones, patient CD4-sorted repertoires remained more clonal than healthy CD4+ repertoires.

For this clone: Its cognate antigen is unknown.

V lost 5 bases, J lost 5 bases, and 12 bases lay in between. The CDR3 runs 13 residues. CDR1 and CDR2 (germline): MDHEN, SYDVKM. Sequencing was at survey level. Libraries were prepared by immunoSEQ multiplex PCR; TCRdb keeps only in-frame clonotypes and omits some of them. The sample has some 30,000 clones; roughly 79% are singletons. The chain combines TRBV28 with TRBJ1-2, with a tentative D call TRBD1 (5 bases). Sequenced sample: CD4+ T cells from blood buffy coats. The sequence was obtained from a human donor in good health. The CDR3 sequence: CASSAGVGYGYTF. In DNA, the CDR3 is TGTGCCAGCAGTGCGGGGGTTGGGTATGGCTACACCTTC.